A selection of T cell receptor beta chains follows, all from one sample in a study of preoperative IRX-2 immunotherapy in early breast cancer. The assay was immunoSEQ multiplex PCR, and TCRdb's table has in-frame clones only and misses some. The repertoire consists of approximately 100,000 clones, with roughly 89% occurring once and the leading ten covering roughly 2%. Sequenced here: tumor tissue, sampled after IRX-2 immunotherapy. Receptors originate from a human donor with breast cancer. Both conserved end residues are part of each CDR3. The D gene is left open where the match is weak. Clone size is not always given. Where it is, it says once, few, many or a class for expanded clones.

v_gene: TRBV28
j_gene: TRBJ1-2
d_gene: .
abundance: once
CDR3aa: CASSSQPPGGYTF
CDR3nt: TGTGCCAGCAGTTCGCAGCCGCCTGGGGGCTACACCTTC

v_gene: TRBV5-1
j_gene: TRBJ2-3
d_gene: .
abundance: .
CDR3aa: CASSLEVVATDTQYF
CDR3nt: TGCGCCAGCAGCTTGGAAGTGGTGGCCACAGATACGCAGTATTTT

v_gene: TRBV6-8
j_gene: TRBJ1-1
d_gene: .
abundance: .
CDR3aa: CASSTGKNTEAFF
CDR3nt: TGTGCCAGCAGCACAGGGAAGAACACTGAAGCTTTCTTT

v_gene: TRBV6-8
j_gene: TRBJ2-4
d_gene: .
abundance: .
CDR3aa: CASSYSKPGDYRGIQYF
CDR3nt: TGTGCCAGCAGTTACTCGAAGCCCGGGGACTACAGGGGCATTCAGTACTTC

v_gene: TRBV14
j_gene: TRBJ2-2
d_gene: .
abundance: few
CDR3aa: CASSQHTGELFF
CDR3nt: TGTGCCAGCAGCCAACACACCGGGGAGCTGTTTTTT

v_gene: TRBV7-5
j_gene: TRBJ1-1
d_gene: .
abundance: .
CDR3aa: CASSPSGGKGAEAFF
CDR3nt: TGTGCCAGCAGCCCGTCGGGGGGTAAGGGAGCTGAAGCTTTCTTT

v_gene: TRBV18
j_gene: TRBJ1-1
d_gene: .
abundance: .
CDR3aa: CASSSRQPSMNTEAFF
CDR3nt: TGTGCCAGCTCATCCCGACAGCCAAGCATGAACACTGAAGCTTTCTTT

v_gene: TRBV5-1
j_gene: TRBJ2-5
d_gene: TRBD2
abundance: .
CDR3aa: CASSFVAGGEETQYF
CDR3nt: TGCGCCAGCAGCTTTGTAGCGGGAGGGGAAGAGACCCAGTACTTC

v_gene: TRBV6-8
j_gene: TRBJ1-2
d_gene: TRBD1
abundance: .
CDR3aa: CASSYSGTGWNNGYTF
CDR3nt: TGTGCCAGCAGTTACTCGGGGACAGGGTGGAACAATGGCTACACCTTC

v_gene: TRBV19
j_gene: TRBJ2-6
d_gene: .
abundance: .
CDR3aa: CASSNEGLTGANVLTF
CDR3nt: TGTGCCAGTAGTAACGAGGGTTTAACTGGGGCCAACGTCCTGACTTTC

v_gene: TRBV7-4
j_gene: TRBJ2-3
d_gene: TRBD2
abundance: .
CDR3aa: CASSRGGSGGQGDTQYF
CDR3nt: TGTGCCAGCAGCCGCGGTGGGAGCGGGGGGCAGGGGGATACGCAGTATTTT

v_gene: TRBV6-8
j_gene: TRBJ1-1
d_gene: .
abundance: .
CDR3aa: CASSVRPNTEAFF
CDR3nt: TGTGCCAGCAGTGTGCGTCCGAACACTGAAGCTTTCTTT

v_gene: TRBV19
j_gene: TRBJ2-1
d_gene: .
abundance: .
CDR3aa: CASSVDVTSNEQFF
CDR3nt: TGTGCCAGTAGTGTAGATGTCACGAGCAATGAGCAGTTCTTC

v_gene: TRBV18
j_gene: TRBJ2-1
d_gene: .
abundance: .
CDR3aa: CASSPLGGDYNEQFF
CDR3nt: TGTGCCAGCTCACCACTCGGGGGTGATTACAATGAGCAGTTCTTC

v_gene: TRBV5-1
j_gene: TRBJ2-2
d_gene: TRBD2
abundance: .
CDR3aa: CASSYEGLAPGELFF
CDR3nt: TGCGCCAGCAGCTATGAGGGACTAGCCCCCGGGGAGCTGTTTTTT

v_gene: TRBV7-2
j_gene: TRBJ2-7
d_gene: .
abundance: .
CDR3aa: CASSLLGDSSEQYF
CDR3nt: TGTGCCAGCAGCTTGTTAGGGGACTCCTCGGAGCAGTACTTC

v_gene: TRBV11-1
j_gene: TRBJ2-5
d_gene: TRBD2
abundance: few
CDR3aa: CASSPSASGRAQYF
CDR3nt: TGTGCCAGCAGCCCTTCTGCTAGCGGTCGGGCCCAGTACTTC

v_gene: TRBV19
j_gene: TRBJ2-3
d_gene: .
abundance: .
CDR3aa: CASSDGLVRTDTQYF
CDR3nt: TGTGCCAGTAGTGATGGGCTAGTGCGCACAGATACGCAGTATTTT

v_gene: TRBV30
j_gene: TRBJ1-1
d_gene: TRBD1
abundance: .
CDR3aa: CAWSDYRGHTEAFF
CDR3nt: TGTGCCTGGAGCGATTACAGGGGCCACACTGAAGCTTTCTTT

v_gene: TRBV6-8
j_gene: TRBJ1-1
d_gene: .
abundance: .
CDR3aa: CASKPGGGQTEAFF
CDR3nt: TGTGCCAGCAAACCCGGGGGGGGGCAGACTGAAGCTTTCTTT

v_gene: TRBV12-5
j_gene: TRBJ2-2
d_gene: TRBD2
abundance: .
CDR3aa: CASARGDTGELFF
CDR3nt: TGTGCTAGTGCCCGGGGGGACACCGGGGAGCTGTTTTTT

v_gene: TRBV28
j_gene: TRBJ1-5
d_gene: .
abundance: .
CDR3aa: CASSLAGYSNQPQHF
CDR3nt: TGTGCCAGCAGTTTGGCGGGGTATAGCAATCAGCCCCAGCATTTT

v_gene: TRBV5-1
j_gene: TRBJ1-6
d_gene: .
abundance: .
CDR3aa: CASTDSQGLGNSPLHF
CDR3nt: TGCGCCAGCACGGACTCCCAGGGGCTGGGAAATTCACCCCTCCACTTT

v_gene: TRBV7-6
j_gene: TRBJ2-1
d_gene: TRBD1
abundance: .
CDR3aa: CASSWTGASYNEQFF
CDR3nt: TGTGCCAGCAGCTGGACAGGGGCCTCCTACAATGAGCAGTTCTTC

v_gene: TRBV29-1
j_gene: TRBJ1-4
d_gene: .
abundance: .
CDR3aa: CSVVAGPNEKLFF
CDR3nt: TGCAGCGTTGTGGCGGGACCGAATGAAAAACTGTTTTTT

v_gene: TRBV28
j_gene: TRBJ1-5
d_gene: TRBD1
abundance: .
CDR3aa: CASKPDRGPLNQPQHF
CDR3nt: TGTGCCAGCAAACCGGACAGGGGCCCTCTCAATCAGCCCCAGCATTTT

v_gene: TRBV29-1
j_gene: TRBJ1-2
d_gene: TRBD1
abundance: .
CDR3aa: CSVDLQGDYGYTF
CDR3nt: TGCAGCGTTGATTTGCAGGGGGACTATGGCTACACCTTC

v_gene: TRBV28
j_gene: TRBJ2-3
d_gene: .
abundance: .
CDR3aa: CASSTEAARTDTQYF
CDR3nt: TGTGCCAGCAGTACCGAAGCGGCCCGCACAGATACGCAGTATTTT

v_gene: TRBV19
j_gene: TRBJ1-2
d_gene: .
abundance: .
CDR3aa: CASSNEGSYYGYTF
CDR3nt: TGTGCCAGTAGTAATGAGGGCAGTTACTATGGCTACACCTTC

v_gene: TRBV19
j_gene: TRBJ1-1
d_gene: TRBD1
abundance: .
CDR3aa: CASTLGDRRNTEAFF
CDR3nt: TGTGCCAGTACCCTGGGGGACAGAAGGAACACTGAAGCTTTCTTT

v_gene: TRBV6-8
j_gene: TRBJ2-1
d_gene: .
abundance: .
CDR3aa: CASSYSVFSWGDSNNEQFF
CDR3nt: TGTGCCAGCAGTTACTCGGTGTTTTCTTGGGGGGATTCCAACAATGAGCAGTTCTTC

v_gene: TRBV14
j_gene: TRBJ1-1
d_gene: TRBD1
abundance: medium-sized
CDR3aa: CASSQSPGGRAFF
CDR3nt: TGTGCCAGCAGCCAAAGTCCAGGGGGCAGAGCTTTCTTT

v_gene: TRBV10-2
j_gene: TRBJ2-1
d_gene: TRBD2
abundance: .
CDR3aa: CASSEPLAGAHNEQFF
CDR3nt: TGCGCCAGCAGTGAGCCTCTAGCGGGGGCGCACAATGAGCAGTTCTTC

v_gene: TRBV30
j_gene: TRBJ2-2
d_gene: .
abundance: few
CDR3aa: CAWSVSGDDTGELFF
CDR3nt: TGTGCCTGGAGTGTATCAGGGGACGACACCGGGGAGCTGTTTTTT

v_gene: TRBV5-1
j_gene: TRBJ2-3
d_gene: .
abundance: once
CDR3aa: CASHPGEITDTQYF
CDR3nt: TGCGCCAGCCATCCCGGGGAAATCACAGATACGCAGTATTTT

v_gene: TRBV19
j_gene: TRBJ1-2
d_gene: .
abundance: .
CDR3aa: CASSIEWGAQNGYTF
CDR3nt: TGTGCCAGTAGTATAGAGTGGGGGGCGCAAAATGGCTACACCTTC

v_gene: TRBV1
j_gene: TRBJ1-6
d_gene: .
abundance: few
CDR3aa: CASSPWTDPNSPLHF
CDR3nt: TGCGCCAGCAGCCCGTGGACAGATCCTAATTCACCCCTCCACTTT

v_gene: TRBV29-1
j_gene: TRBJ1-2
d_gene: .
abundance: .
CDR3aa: CSVERQIYGYTF
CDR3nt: TGCAGCGTTGAAAGACAGATCTATGGCTACACCTTC

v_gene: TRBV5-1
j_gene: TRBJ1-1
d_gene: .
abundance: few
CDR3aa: CASTETGHMNTEAFF
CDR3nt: TGCGCCAGCACGGAGACAGGCCATATGAACACTGAAGCTTTCTTT

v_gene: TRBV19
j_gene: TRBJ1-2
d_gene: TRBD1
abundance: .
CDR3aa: CASSTGTGTLAMGYTF
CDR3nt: TGTGCCAGTAGTACCGGGACAGGGACACTCGCTATGGGCTACACCTTC

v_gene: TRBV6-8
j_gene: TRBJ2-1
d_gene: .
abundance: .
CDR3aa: CANTDSYNEQFF
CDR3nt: TGTGCCAATACGGACAGCTACAATGAGCAGTTCTTC

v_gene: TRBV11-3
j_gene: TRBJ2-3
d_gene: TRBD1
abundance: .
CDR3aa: CASSLRQGFTDTQYF
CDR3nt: TGTGCCAGCAGCCTCCGACAGGGATTCACAGATACGCAGTATTTT

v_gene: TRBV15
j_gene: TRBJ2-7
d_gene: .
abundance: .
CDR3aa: CATSRETTGREQYF
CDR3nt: TGTGCCACCAGCAGAGAGACCACAGGGCGGGAGCAGTACTTC

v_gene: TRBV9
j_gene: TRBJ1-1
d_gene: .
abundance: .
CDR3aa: CASSIGTWGDTEAFF
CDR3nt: TGTGCCAGCAGTATCGGGACTTGGGGAGACACTGAAGCTTTCTTT

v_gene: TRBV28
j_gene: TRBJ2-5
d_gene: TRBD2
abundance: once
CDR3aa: CASSLGGLAGQETQYF
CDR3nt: TGTGCCAGCAGTTTGGGGGGACTAGCGGGACAAGAGACCCAGTACTTC